What follows are 25 T cell receptor beta chains derived from one specimen sequenced in a study of blood T cell repertoires in COVID-19. Some clones are missing from TCRdb's copy, which holds only in-frame ones; the method was immunoSEQ multiplex PCR. Of about 130,000 clones listed, more than 75% are singletons. The sequencing sample was made of peripheral blood. Receptors were obtained from a woman between 65 and 79 years old with COVID-19, enrolled during active disease.

This chain connects TRBV5-1 to TRBJ2-3; D perhaps matches TRBD2 (5 bases). The CDR3 spans 13 residues. V lost 2 bases and J lost 1, with 5 bases in between. Germline values: CDR1 SGHRS, CDR2 YFSETQ. The CDR3 is CASSFSGTDTQYF. As DNA, the CDR3 is TGCGCCAGCAGCTTTAGCGGCACAGATACGCAGTATTTT.

This clone was seen more than once but under ten times. V is TRBV6-4 and J is TRBJ1-2, with no clear D. Trimming pared 4 bases from V and 9 bases from J, leaving 18 bases between. CDR1 and CDR2 from the germline V gene are MRHNA and SNTAGT. The CDR3 runs to 14 residues. CDR3 amino acids: CASSGSTFAGSYTF. The CDR3, as DNA: TGTGCCAGCAGTGGGTCTACCTTTGCCGGGAGCTACACCTTC.

This chain connects TRBV29-1 to TRBJ2-7; D gene ambiguous. The CDR3 loop spans 14 amino acids. Trimming took off 0 bases at V and 2 bases at J, with 11 bases between the two ends. Germline V gene data show CDR1 as SQVTM and CDR2 as ANQGSEA. The CDR3 region is CSVEDVSQTYEQYF. The CDR3 nucleotides read TGCAGCGTTGAAGATGTCTCACAGACCTACGAGCAGTACTTC.

The rearrangement links TRBV3-1 (or the pseudogene TRBV3-2) to TRBJ2-2, with D maybe TRBD2 (5 bases). The germline V gene has CDR1 LGHDT and CDR2 YNNKEL (reference sequence). This CDR3 region has 14 residues. Deletions cut 2 bases from V and 4 bases from J, with 8 bases between. CDR3 in amino acids: CASSQNAGTGELFF. CDR3 DNA: TGTGCCAGCAGCCAAAACGCGGGCACCGGGGAGCTGTTTTTT.

The genes are TRBV27 and TRBJ1-1; D not resolved. Germline CDR1 MNHEY, CDR2 SMNVEV (reference sequence). CDR3 length: 16 residues. The V end lost 5 bases, the J end lost 1 base, and 17 bases lay between the germline ends. The CDR3 spells CASSLTPQKSNTEAFF. The CDR3 region has the DNA TGTGCCAGCAGTCTAACCCCACAGAAATCGAACACTGAAGCTTTCTTT.

V gene TRBV5-1 combines with J gene TRBJ2-3, with TRBD2 matching over 10 bases. The CDR3 length is 19 residues. Germline V lookup: CDR1 SGHRS, CDR2 YFSETQ. The trim removed 3 bases at V and 0 bases at J, leaving 13 bases unmatched. As DNA, the CDR3 is TGCGCCAGCAGCTCCCAACCTAGCGGGGGCCGCTTTAGCACAGATACGCAGTATTTT. Translation gives CASSSQPSGGRFSTDTQYF.

This chain uses TRBV19 with TRBJ1-5; no reliable D call. Germline V gives CDR1 LNHDA, CDR2 SQIVND (reference sequence). Trimming removed 3 bases at V and 5 bases at J, with 14 bases between. The CDR3 has 15 amino acids. The CDR3 loop reads CASSIGTGLHQPQHF. The CDR3 coding sequence is TGTGCCAGTAGTATCGGTACGGGGTTACATCAGCCCCAGCATTTT. Combining the CDR3 with reference TRBV19 and TRBJ1-5 gives the whole variable domain DGGITQSPKYLFRKEGQNVTLSCEQNLNHDAMYWYRQDPGQGLRLIYYSQIVNDFQKGDIAEGYSVSREKKESFPLTVTSAQKNPTAFYLCASSIGTGLHQPQHFGDGTRLSIL.

The rearrangement joins TRBV5-1 to TRBJ2-7; 9 bases line up with TRBD1. V shed 4 bases and J 5 bases; nucleotides not matched to a gene: 7. Per germline, CDR1 SGHRS and CDR2 YFSETQ. The CDR3 runs 14 residues. Here the CDR3 DNA reads TGCGCCAGCAGCCCGGGGACAGGGCACCACGAGCAGTACTTC. It yields the protein CASSPGTGHHEQYF.

V is TRBV7-9 and J is TRBJ1-4; 8 nucleotides match TRBD1. CDR1 is SEHNR and CDR2 is FQNEAQ in the germline V gene (reference sequence). With V trimmed by 0 bases and J by 7 bases, 4 bases remained unmatched. The length of the CDR3 is 15 residues. The CDR3 coding sequence is TGTGCCAGCAGCTTAGCTGGACAGGGTGGTGAAAAACTGTTTTTT. This sequence encodes CASSLAGQGGEKLFF.

The chain combines TRBV29-1 with TRBJ2-1; D possibly corresponds to TRBD1 (5 bases). There are 16 residues in the CDR3. The germline CDR1 and CDR2 sequences are SQVTM and ANQGSEA. Trimming removed 1 base from V and 0 bases from J, with 13 bases in between. CDR3 nucleotides: TGCAGCGTTGAAGGAGGTGACAGTAGCTCCTACAATGAGCAGTTCTTC. This gives the protein CSVEGGDSSSYNEQFF.

J is TRBJ2-6 and V is TRBV19; TRBD1 aligns across 8 bases. CDR1 and CDR2 (germline): LNHDA, SQIVND (reference sequence). V lost 2 bases to trimming and J lost 2 bases; unmatched junction nucleotides: 2. This CDR3 is built from 16 residues. The CDR3 DNA reads TGTGCCAGTAGTATACCGACAGGGGCTGGGGCCAACGTCCTGACTTTC. Its translation: CASSIPTGAGANVLTF. The whole variable domain, filled in from reference TRBV19 and TRBJ2-6, reads DGGITQSPKYLFRKEGQNVTLSCEQNLNHDAMYWYRQDPGQGLRLIYYSQIVNDFQKGDIAEGYSVSREKKESFPLTVTSAQKNPTAFYLCASSIPTGAGANVLTFGAGSRLTVL.

This clone was found a few times. V gene TRBV27 combines with J gene TRBJ2-3; D perhaps matches TRBD2 (6 bases). V was shortened by 4 bases and J by 3 bases, with 29 bases between the two germline ends. CDR3 size: 20 residues. Germline CDR1 and CDR2: MNHEY and SMNVEV (reference sequence). The CDR3 loop is CASSSRGYRKPNLFTDTQYF. CDR3 nucleotides: TGTGCCAGCAGTTCCCGGGGGTATAGGAAACCCAATTTATTTACAGATACGCAGTATTTT.

V is TRBV5-1 and J is TRBJ2-2; 8 nucleotides match TRBD1. Germline CDR1 reads SGHRS; CDR2 reads YFSETQ. This CDR3 contains 16 residues. Trimming cost V 6 bases and J 5 bases; bases outside gene matches: 12. For the CDR3, the DNA is TGCGCCAGCAACTGGGACAGGATAACCAGAACCGGGGAGCTGTTTTTT. Translation gives CASNWDRITRTGELFF.

V and J are TRBV28 and TRBJ1-2; no clear D gene. The length of the CDR3 is 14 residues. The V gene lost 4 bases and the J gene lost 2 bases, with 11 bases spanning the gap. Germline lookup yields CDR1 MDHEN and CDR2 SYDVKM. CDR3: CASSSYEKNYGYTF. CDR3 DNA sequence: TGTGCCAGCAGTTCGTATGAGAAGAACTATGGCTACACCTTC.

This CDR3 reads CASSYSGQGGEKLFF. The CDR3 nucleotides read TGCGCCAGCAGCTACTCGGGACAGGGTGGCGAAAAACTGTTTTTT. V gene TRBV5-1 combines with J gene TRBJ1-4; 9 bases agree with TRBD1. The CDR3 runs 15 residues. The V gene's germline CDR1 is SGHRS and CDR2 YFSETQ. V shed 3 bases, J shed 8 bases, and the junction held 8 bases outside the gene matches.

V usage is TRBV19 and J usage is TRBJ2-2; 10 bases line up with TRBD1. With 9 bases clipped from V and 5 bases from J, the junction kept 6 bases outside the gene matches. Germline assignment: CDR1 LNHDA and CDR2 SQIVND (reference sequence). The CDR3 consists of 14 residues. This chain's CDR3 is CASHDRGRTGELFF. CDR3 sequence (DNA): TGTGCCAGCCACGACAGGGGGCGAACCGGGGAGCTGTTTTTT.

This chain joins TRBV19 and TRBJ1-2; D remains ambiguous. V lost 5 bases, J lost 6 bases, and 16 bases lay in between. The germline V gene encodes CDR1 LNHDA and CDR2 SQIVND (reference sequence). CDR3 size: 14 residues. The CDR3 reads CASSLAAQSHGYTF. CDR3 DNA sequence: TGTGCCAGTAGTTTGGCGGCGCAGAGCCATGGCTACACCTTC.

The chain has TRBV7-2 and TRBJ1-6, with 8 bases fitting TRBD1. The CDR3 is 14 residues long. The V and J ends lost 4 bases and 9 bases, in that order; junction bases with no gene match: 5. Germline-derived CDR1 and CDR2 are SGHTA and FQGNSA. The CDR3 DNA is TGTGCCAGCAGCTCGGACAGGGTGGGTTCACCCCTCCACTTT. Translation gives CASSSDRVGSPLHF.

The DNA for the CDR3 is TGTGCCAGCAGCTTAGATGGCGGGGGGGCAGTTGGCTACACCTTC. As protein: CASSLDGGGAVGYTF. The rearrangement links TRBV7-2 to TRBJ1-2; possibly TRBD1 for D (6 bases). Germline-derived CDR1 and CDR2 are SGHTA and FQGNSA. V was clipped by 1 base and J by 7 bases, with 16 bases between them. The CDR3 has 15 amino acids. Filled out from reference TRBV7-2 and TRBJ1-2, the complete variable domain reads GAGVSQSPSNKVTEKGKDVELRCDPISGHTALYWYRQSLGQGLEFLIYFQGNSAPDKSGLPSDRFSAERTGGSVSTLTIQRTQQEDSAVYLCASSLDGGGAVGYTFGSGTRLTVV.

This chain links TRBV11-2 with TRBJ1-2, with a possible D match to TRBD1 (6 bases). Germline assignment: CDR1 SGHAT and CDR2 FQNNGV. The CDR3 sequence is 15 residues long. Trimming took off 3 bases at V and 0 bases at J, with 11 bases between the two ends. This CDR3 reads CASSLRGGTNYGYTF. The CDR3, as DNA: TGTGCCAGCAGCTTGAGGGGGGGGACTAACTATGGCTACACCTTC.

V gene TRBV12-3 or TRBV12-4 combines with J gene TRBJ1-5; D may be TRBD1 (5 bases). The V gene lost 6 bases and the J gene lost 6 bases, with 12 bases spanning the gap. The CDR3 runs 13 residues. The CDR3 spells CASSPGAGQPQHF. The CDR3 DNA reads as TGTGCCAGCAGCCCTGGGGCCGGTCAGCCCCAGCATTTT.

The chain recombines TRBV19 with TRBJ1-4, with 10 bases identical to TRBD1. CDR3 length: 17 amino acids. Germline CDR1 LNHDA, CDR2 SQIVND (reference sequence). The V segment lost 6 bases and the J segment 11 bases; nucleotides outside the gene matches: 18. The CDR3 region has the DNA TGTGCCAGTAGCGCCGACTTTGGGACAGGGGCCGCCCGGAAACTGTTTTTT. This codes for CASSADFGTGAARKLFF.

V gene TRBV28 combines with J gene TRBJ2-3, with D perhaps TRBD2 (7 bases). The V end lost 11 bases, the J end lost 2 bases, and 11 bases lay between the germline ends. The germline V gene has CDR1 MDHEN and CDR2 SYDVKM. This CDR3 is built from 12 residues. Here the CDR3 reads CACGGPTDTQYF. The CDR3 DNA reads TGTGCCTGCGGGGGCCCCACAGATACGCAGTATTTT.

The chain employs TRBV19 and TRBJ2-2; 7 bases are a match to TRBD1. Germline CDR1 is LNHDA and CDR2 is SQIVND (reference sequence). Germline trimming cut 8 bases from V and 3 bases from J; bases unmatched to any gene: 9. The CDR3 covers 15 residues. DNA for the CDR3: TGTGCCAGTCGAAAAACAGGGGTGGACACCGGGGAGCTGTTTTTT. This translates into CASRKTGVDTGELFF.

J is TRBJ2-1 and V is TRBV18, with 11 bases that match TRBD2. V shed 6 bases and J 5 bases; nucleotides not matched to a gene: 12. Germline values: CDR1 KGHSH, CDR2 LQKENI. The CDR3 covers 17 residues. CDR3 DNA: TGTGCCAGCTCCCGCGAAATCCTAGCGGGGGGAAACAATGAGCAGTTCTTC. Amino acids: CASSREILAGGNNEQFF.